The 17 T cell receptor beta chains presented below share a single source sample, sequenced in a study of cytomegalovirus exposure and HLA in healthy donors. PCR primers comprised 60 Vbeta and 13 Jbeta primers. Only in-frame clones appear in the TCRdb table, and some are missing; sequencing was by immunoSEQ multiplex PCR. Of around 130,000 clones listed, about 8.5% are singletons. Sequenced sample: PBMCs. The receptors were gathered from a middle-aged man in good health and CMV-seronegative.

V is TRBV5-1 and J is TRBJ2-7, with 7 bases matching TRBD2. This CDR3 region has 13 residues. The V segment lost 4 bases and the J segment 2 bases; nucleotides outside the gene matches: 3. CDR1 and CDR2 (germline): SGHRS, YFSETQ. This CDR3 is CASSDGGTYEQYF. Written as DNA, the CDR3 is TGCGCCAGCAGCGACGGGGGGACCTACGAGCAGTACTTC. The variable domain in full, with the rest retrieved from reference TRBV5-1 and TRBJ2-7, is KAGVTQTPRYLIKTRGQQVTLSCSPISGHRSVSWYQQTPGQGLQFLFEYFSETQRNKGNFPGRFSGRQFSNSRSEMNVSTLELGDSALYLCASSDGGTYEQYFGPGTRLTVT.

This clone has just a few counts. This chain links TRBV19 with TRBJ2-1; D possibly corresponds to TRBD2 (6 bases). CDR3 length: 17 amino acids. V was trimmed by 3 bases and J by 2 bases, leaving 17 bases between them. The germline CDR1 and CDR2 sequences are LNHDA and SQIVND (reference sequence). The CDR3 loop is CASSIYYGRRTYNEQFF. The CDR3 DNA follows: TGTGCCAGTAGTATTTATTACGGGAGAAGGACCTACAATGAGCAGTTCTTC.

The chain recombines TRBV10-3 with TRBJ2-5; tentative D call: TRBD2 (5 bases). The CDR3 is 11 amino acids. Trimming stripped 10 bases from V and 11 bases from J, with 17 bases between. Germline V gene sequence: CDR1 ENHRY, CDR2 SYGVKD. The CDR3 reads CATRGLEEQYF. CDR3 nucleotides: TGTGCCACCCGAGGGCTGGAAGAGCAGTACTTC.

The CDR3 protein is CASSLDSASTDTQYF. As DNA, the CDR3 is TGTGCCAGCAGCTTAGACAGTGCTAGCACAGATACGCAGTATTTT. The chain links TRBV7-9 to TRBJ2-3; no reliable D call. CDR1 and CDR2 (germline): SEHNR, FQNEAQ (reference sequence). This CDR3 contains 15 residues. With 1 base removed from V and 0 bases from J, the gap between germline ends came to 8 bases.

This clone has a handful of counts. The chain links TRBV7-2 to TRBJ1-1; D not certain. V lost 5 bases and J 1 base, leaving 8 bases between the germline ends. Germline V gene lookup returns CDR1 SGHTA and CDR2 FQGNSA. This CDR3 has 13 amino acids. The CDR3 region is CASSIRQNTEAFF. The CDR3 DNA reads TGTGCCAGCAGCATCCGACAGAACACTGAAGCTTTCTTT.

This chain joins TRBV2 and TRBJ2-5; possible D gene TRBD1, 5 bases. From germline, CDR1 is SNHLY and CDR2 FYNNEI. The CDR3 has 12 amino acids. Between the trimmed V and J ends, which lost 7 bases and 1 base, there was a span of 7 bases. The CDR3 region is CASTDSQETQYF. The DNA for the CDR3 is TGTGCCAGCACAGACAGCCAAGAGACCCAGTACTTC.

This clone showed up many times. The rearrangement uses TRBV7-6 and TRBJ1-1; 7 bases match TRBD1. In germline, CDR1 is SGHVS, CDR2 FNYEAQ. CDR3 length equals 14 residues. After removal of 5 bases from V and 4 bases from J, the junction contained 7 bases not matched to a gene. The CDR3 protein is CASSPSQGGTEAFF. CDR3 in DNA: TGTGCCAGCAGCCCCTCCCAGGGGGGCACTGAAGCTTTCTTT.

This clone was detected a few times. The rearrangement joins TRBV9 to TRBJ2-2, with no clear D. Trimming removed 4 bases from V and 1 base from J, with 8 bases in between. Germline V gene sequence: CDR1 SGDLS, CDR2 YYNGEE. The length of the CDR3 is 14 residues. CDR3 sequence (DNA): TGTGCCAGCAGCTACAGCTGGAACACCGGGGAGCTGTTTTTT. This gives the protein CASSYSWNTGELFF.

V and J are TRBV25-1 and TRBJ1-1; D perhaps matches TRBD1 (5 bases). Trimming pared 3 bases from V and 4 bases from J, leaving 12 bases between. CDR1 is MGHDK and CDR2 is SYGVNS in the germline V gene. The CDR3 covers 14 residues. The CDR3 bases are TGTGCCAGCAGTGAGGCATCGGGGGGCACTGAAGCTTTCTTT. Translating it yields CASSEASGGTEAFF.

V gene TRBV7-2 combines with J gene TRBJ1-1; D possibly corresponds to TRBD1 (6 bases). This CDR3 comprises 14 residues. V shed 2 bases and J shed 8 bases, with 15 bases lying between them. CDR1 and CDR2 from the germline V gene are SGHTA and FQGNSA. The CDR3 here is CASSLSQGLREAFF. CDR3 nucleotides: TGTGCCAGCAGCTTATCCCAGGGGCTGAGAGAAGCTTTCTTT.

The chain uses TRBV6-5 and TRBJ2-5, with a weak D call TRBD2 (6 bases). The CDR3 is 12 residues long. Germline lookup yields CDR1 MNHEY and CDR2 SVGAGI. The V gene lost 10 bases and the J gene lost 1 base, with 10 bases spanning the gap. CDR3 coding DNA: TGTGCCACTTCGGGACTCCAAGAGACCCAGTACTTC. Its translation: CATSGLQETQYF.

This chain uses TRBV4-3 with TRBJ1-6; 7 bases fit TRBD1. The CDR3 runs to 15 residues. Unmatched junction bases numbered 4, after V lost 1 base and J lost 7 bases. Germline-derived CDR1 and CDR2 are LGHNA and YSLEER. The CDR3 loop is CASSQARGVNSPLHF. The CDR3 DNA follows: TGCGCCAGCAGCCAAGCCAGGGGGGTCAATTCACCCCTCCACTTT.

This sequence joins TRBV9 and TRBJ2-2; 7 bases fit TRBD1. With 9 bases clipped from V and 2 bases from J, the junction kept 4 bases outside the gene matches. The length of the CDR3 is 13 residues. The germline CDR1 and CDR2 sequences are SGDLS and YYNGEE. This CDR3 reads CATRQGNTGELFF. The CDR3 DNA reads as TGTGCCACCCGACAGGGAAACACCGGGGAGCTGTTTTTT.

This clone was counted only a few times. This sequence joins TRBV6-5 and TRBJ1-1; a possible D gene is TRBD1 (5 bases). Deletions cut 7 bases from V and 0 bases from J, with 15 bases between. The CDR3 runs to 15 residues. The germline CDR1 and CDR2 sequences are MNHEY and SVGAGI. CDR3 sequence: CASTGRGFMNTEAFF. CDR3 in DNA: TGTGCCAGCACTGGACGGGGGTTCATGAACACTGAAGCTTTCTTT.

CDR3 amino acids: CASSLDGTGGGWNQPQHF. The DNA for the CDR3 is TGTGCCAGCAGTTTAGACGGGACAGGGGGCGGGTGGAATCAGCCCCAGCATTTT. This rearrangement joins TRBV27 to TRBJ1-5; 12 bases line up with TRBD1. The CDR3 has 18 residues. Per germline, CDR1 MNHEY and CDR2 SMNVEV (reference sequence). V was pared by 2 bases and J by 4 bases, with 9 bases of the junction left unmatched.

This clone was observed a handful of times. This chain connects TRBV4-1 to TRBJ2-5; D is perhaps TRBD2 (5 bases). The length of the CDR3 is 15 residues. The V gene's germline CDR1 is MGHRA and CDR2 YSYEKL. Deletions cut 3 bases from V and 5 bases from J, with 16 bases between. CDR3 nucleotides: TGCGCCAGCAGCCACGACCGTCGAGGCGGGGAGACCCAGTACTTC. This encodes CASSHDRRGGETQYF.

V gene TRBV28 combines with J gene TRBJ1-2; 7 bases are a match to TRBD1. V trimming: 8 bases; J trimming: 4 bases; junction bases outside the gene matches: 13. Looked up from germline, CDR1 is MDHEN and CDR2 is SYDVKM. This CDR3 is built from 15 residues. The chain's CDR3 is CASAEAGTESYGYTF. For the CDR3, the DNA is TGTGCCAGCGCCGAAGCCGGGACAGAGAGCTATGGCTACACCTTC.